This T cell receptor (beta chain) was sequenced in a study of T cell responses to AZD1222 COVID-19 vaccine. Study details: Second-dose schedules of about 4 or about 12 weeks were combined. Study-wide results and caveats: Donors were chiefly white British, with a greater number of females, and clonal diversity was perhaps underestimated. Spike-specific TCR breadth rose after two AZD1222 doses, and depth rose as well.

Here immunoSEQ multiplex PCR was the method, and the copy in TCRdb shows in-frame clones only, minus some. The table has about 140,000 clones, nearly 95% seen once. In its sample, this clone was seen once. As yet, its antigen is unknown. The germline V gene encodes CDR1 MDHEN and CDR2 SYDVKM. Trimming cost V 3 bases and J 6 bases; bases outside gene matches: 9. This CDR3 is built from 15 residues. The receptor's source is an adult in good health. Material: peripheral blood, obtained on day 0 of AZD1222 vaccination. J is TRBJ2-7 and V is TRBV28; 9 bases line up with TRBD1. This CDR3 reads CASSFFGTGMSEQYF. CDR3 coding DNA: TGTGCCAGCAGTTTCTTCGGGACAGGGATGAGCGAGCAGTACTTC.